This section outlines one T cell receptor beta chain sequence together with its context. This sample stems from a study of blood T cell repertoires in COVID-19. Study as a whole: Acute and convalescent COVID-19 specimens originated in the United States, Italy and Spain. Sample material is recorded as cDNA or gDNA derived from T cells, B-cell-depleted T cells, or PBMCs.

The germline V gene has CDR1 PRHDT and CDR2 FYEKMQ (reference sequence). This CDR3 comprises 16 residues. Unmatched junction bases numbered 6, after V lost 5 bases and J lost 1 base. Per the original methods: Amplification of reference gene primers provided the estimated nucleated cell counts. The repertoire was sequenced with immunoSEQ multiplex PCR; TCRdb's copy has only in-frame clones and lacks some. That table is the source of V, J and clone size, and D and trimming were worked out from the DNA. This repertoire shows approximately 190,000 clones, approximately 84% found once; its top ten account for 5.9%.

The sequenced sample was peripheral blood. This chain connects TRBV13 to TRBJ2-5; TRBD2 agrees at 11 bases. The source of this sequence is a man aged 80 or over with acute or convalescent COVID-19. The CDR3 region has the DNA TGTGCCAGCAGCCCCTCCGGGACTAGCGGCCAAGAGACCCAGTACTTC. Amino acid sequence: CASSPSGTSGQETQYF.